The 20 T cell receptor beta chains given below trace back to one sample, sequenced in a study of T cell responses to AZD1222 COVID-19 vaccine. Sequencing used immunoSEQ multiplex PCR; TCRdb keeps in-frame clones, though not all of them. The sample includes approximately 100,000 clones, just over 85% of them seen just once. Material: peripheral blood, obtained on day 0 of AZD1222 vaccination. The receptor set was obtained from an adult in good health.

V is TRBV7-6 and J is TRBJ1-1, with D possibly TRBD1 on 6 matching bases. V gave up 2 bases and J gave up 3 bases, with 10 bases separating them. The CDR3 is 14 residues long. The germline V gene has CDR1 SGHVS and CDR2 FNYEAQ. In nucleotides, the CDR3 is TGTGCCAGCAGCTTAATAAGGGGGGACACTGAAGCTTTCTTT. It codes for CASSLIRGDTEAFF. Full variable domain (missing parts from reference TRBV7-6 and TRBJ1-1): GAGVSQSPRYKVTKRGQDVALRCDPISGHVSLYWYRQALGQGPEFLTYFNYEAQQDKSGLPNDRFSAERPEGSISTLTIQRTEQRDSAMYRCASSLIRGDTEAFFGQGTRLTVV.

The chain recombines TRBV7-8 with TRBJ1-1; 10 nucleotides match TRBD1. Germline V gene sequence: CDR1 SGHVS, CDR2 FQNEAQ. After removal of 4 bases from V and 6 bases from J, the junction contained 8 bases not matched to a gene. CDR3 length: 15 amino acids. The CDR3 bases are TGTGCCAGCAGCTCCCGACAGGGGGCATGGGCTGAAGCTTTCTTT. Residues: CASSSRQGAWAEAFF.

V and J are TRBV7-8 and TRBJ1-2, with unresolved D. The CDR3 contains 14 residues. V lost 1 base, J lost 2 bases, and 8 bases lay in between. From germline, CDR1 is SGHVS and CDR2 FQNEAQ. The CDR3 spells CASSLGSPNYGYTF. As DNA, the CDR3 is TGTGCCAGCAGCTTAGGGTCGCCGAACTATGGCTACACCTTC. Looking up the rest from reference TRBV7-8 and TRBJ1-2 gives the full variable domain: GAGVSQSPRYKVAKRGQDVALRCDPISGHVSLFWYQQALGQGPEFLTYFQNEAQLDKSGLPSDRFFAERPEGSVSTLKIQRTQQEDSAVYLCASSLGSPNYGYTFGSGTRLTVV.

This clone was counted many times. This rearrangement joins TRBV9 to TRBJ1-6; D may be TRBD1 (5 bases). Trimming took off 1 base at V and 3 bases at J, with 8 bases between the two ends. This CDR3 has 15 residues. The V gene's germline CDR1 is SGDLS and CDR2 YYNGEE. The CDR3 protein is CASSVTDSYNSPLHF. The CDR3 DNA is TGTGCCAGCAGCGTAACCGACAGCTATAATTCACCCCTCCACTTT.

This clone turned up a few times. This chain connects TRBV5-6 to TRBJ2-1; 9 nucleotides match TRBD1. Germline CDR1 reads SGHDT; CDR2 reads YYEEEE. V gave up 1 base and J gave up 3 bases; unmatched junction bases: 8. The CDR3 totals 17 residues. The CDR3 DNA sequence: TGTGCCAGCAGCTTGAACAGAAACAGGGGGCTCTACAATGAGCAGTTCTTC. It encodes CASSLNRNRGLYNEQFF. The variable domain in full, with the rest retrieved from reference TRBV5-6 and TRBJ2-1, is DAGVTQSPTHLIKTRGQQVTLRCSPKSGHDTVSWYQQALGQGPQFIFQYYEEEERQRGNFPDRFSGHQFPNYSSELNVNALLLGDSALYLCASSLNRNRGLYNEQFFGPGTRLTVL.

The V and J genes are TRBV28 and TRBJ2-1; D gene uncertain. The V end lost 1 base, the J end lost 0 bases, and 10 bases lay between the germline ends. Per germline, CDR1 MDHEN and CDR2 SYDVKM. CDR3 length: 16 residues. The CDR3 sequence is CASSLLSASSYNEQFF. The CDR3, as DNA: TGTGCCAGCAGTTTATTAAGCGCTAGCTCCTACAATGAGCAGTTCTTC.

The chain joins TRBV3-1 (or the pseudogene TRBV3-2) to TRBJ2-3, with 13 bases identical to TRBD2. This CDR3 has 15 amino acids. Trimming at V came to 6 bases and at J to 3 bases, leaving 3 bases not matched to a gene. Per the germline V gene, CDR1 is LGHDT and CDR2 is YNNKEL (reference sequence). The CDR3 is CASSRTSGRTDTQYF. The CDR3 DNA follows: TGTGCCAGCAGTCGGACTAGCGGGAGAACAGATACGCAGTATTTT.

The CDR3 DNA reads TGTGCCAGCAGCGCTAGCGGGAGCTCCTACAATGAGCAGTTCTTC. Protein product: CASSASGSSYNEQFF. The J gene is TRBJ2-1, the V gene TRBV11-1, with 10 bases that match TRBD2. The germline V gene has CDR1 SGHAT and CDR2 FQDESV (reference sequence). V trimming: 5 bases; J trimming: 0 bases; junction bases outside the gene matches: 1. CDR3 size: 15 residues.

This clone was detected only a few times. The J gene is TRBJ2-2, the V gene TRBV5-1; 12 nucleotides agree with TRBD2. V trimming: 1 base; J trimming: 3 bases; junction bases outside the gene matches: 1. The CDR3 extends over 16 amino acids. CDR1 and CDR2 from the germline V gene are SGHRS and YFSETQ. The CDR3 DNA reads as TGCGCCAGCAGCTTGACTAGCGGGAGGCACACCGGGGAGCTGTTTTTT. Its translation is CASSLTSGRHTGELFF.

The rearrangement links TRBV5-4 to TRBJ2-1; 7 bases align to TRBD1. The ends lost 3 bases at V and 0 bases at J; junction bases unmatched: 3. CDR1 is SGHNT, CDR2 YYREEE, per germline (reference sequence). The CDR3 has 15 amino acids. CDR3 residues: CASSSRDSSYNEQFF. CDR3 coding DNA: TGTGCCAGCAGCTCCCGGGACAGCTCCTACAATGAGCAGTTCTTC.

The gene calls are TRBV2 and TRBJ2-7; 11 nucleotides align to TRBD2. J lost 4 bases, V lost 5 bases, and 4 bases had no gene match. The CDR3 spans 14 residues. CDR1 and CDR2 from the germline V gene are SNHLY and FYNNEI. CDR3 sequence (DNA): TGTGCCAGCAGTAAGACTAGCGGGAAATACGAGCAGTACTTC. Translation: CASSKTSGKYEQYF. Together with reference TRBV2 and TRBJ2-7, the CDR3 gives the full variable domain: EPEVTQTPSHQVTQMGQEVILRCVPISNHLYFYWYRQILGQKVEFLVSFYNNEISEKSEIFDDQFSVERPDGSNFTLKIRSTKLEDSAMYFCASSKTSGKYEQYFGPGTRLTVT.

The chain is built from TRBV28 and TRBJ2-2, with 10 positions matching TRBD2. V was pared by 6 bases and J by 6 bases, with 22 bases of the junction left unmatched. CDR3 size: 20 residues. Looked up from germline, CDR1 is MDHEN and CDR2 is SYDVKM. The CDR3 reads CASRTSGGGLARLLAGELFF. CDR3 DNA: TGTGCCAGCAGGACTTCCGGGGGGGGACTAGCGCGACTACTGGCCGGGGAGCTGTTTTTT. Complete variable domain (other parts from reference TRBV28 and TRBJ2-2): DVKVTQSSRYLVKRTGEKVFLECVQDMDHENMFWYRQDPGLGLRLIYFSYDVKMKEKGDIPEGYSVSREKKERFSLILESASTNQTSMYLCASRTSGGGLARLLAGELFFGEGSRLTVL.

The rearrangement uses TRBV28 and TRBJ1-2, with D perhaps matching TRBD1 (6 bases). Germline assignment: CDR1 MDHEN and CDR2 SYDVKM. CDR3 length: 15 residues. V lost 3 bases and J lost 3, with 14 bases in between. As DNA, the CDR3 is TGTGCCAGCAGTTTGGGGGGGGCTGGTGACTATGGCTACACCTTC. As protein: CASSLGGAGDYGYTF.

The rearrangement uses TRBV6-5 and TRBJ1-6, with D possibly TRBD1 on 5 matching bases. V was trimmed by 0 bases and J by 7 bases, leaving 7 bases between them. Germline V lookup: CDR1 MNHEY, CDR2 SVGAGI. The CDR3 sequence is 14 residues long. The CDR3 spells CASSYSRGNSPLHF. The CDR3 nucleotides are TGTGCCAGCAGTTACTCGCGGGGGAATTCACCCCTCCACTTT.

The DNA of the CDR3 is TGTGCCTTACAGGGGGCCCCCAATGAAAAACTGTTTTTT. Protein sequence: CALQGAPNEKLFF. This rearrangement joins TRBV28 to TRBJ1-4; TRBD1 matches 9 bases. Germline CDR1 and CDR2: MDHEN and SYDVKM. With V trimmed by 11 bases and J by 5 bases, 6 bases remained unmatched. The CDR3 is made up of 13 amino acids.

The chain has TRBV5-8 and TRBJ2-3; TRBD2 is a possible D gene (6 bases). V shed 5 bases and J shed 1 base, with 14 bases lying between them. Germline CDR1 SGHTS, CDR2 YDEGEE. The CDR3 is 15 amino acids. The CDR3 nucleotides are TGTGCCAGCAGTCGCGTGGGGGGAGGCACAGATACGCAGTATTTT. This codes for CASSRVGGGTDTQYF.

The J gene is TRBJ1-3, the V gene TRBV11-2; no definite D call. Germline CDR1 reads SGHAT; CDR2 reads FQNNGV. V lost 0 bases, J lost 7 bases, and 7 bases lay in between. The CDR3 has 13 amino acids. The CDR3 region has the DNA TGTGCCAGCAGCTTAGATCGGCAGAACACCATATATTTT. Its translation: CASSLDRQNTIYF.

The genes are TRBV5-6 and TRBJ2-2, with 11 bases lining up with TRBD2. This CDR3 is 16 amino acids long. CDR1 is SGHDT, CDR2 YYEEEE, per germline. Losses at the gene ends were 1 base for V and 1 base for J; bases not matched to a gene: 0. The CDR3 DNA sequence: TGTGCCAGCAGCTTGACTAGCGGGGGGAACACCGGGGAGCTGTTTTTT. Translated, it gives CASSLTSGGNTGELFF.

This chain links TRBV30 with TRBJ1-2; 8 nucleotides agree with TRBD1. The CDR3 sequence is 14 residues long. Losses at the gene ends were 3 bases for V and 5 bases for J; bases not matched to a gene: 8. Germline V CDR1 and CDR2: GTSNPN, SVGIG (reference sequence). Here the CDR3 reads CAWRTGADFYGYTF. The CDR3 nucleotides read TGTGCCTGGAGGACAGGGGCGGACTTTTATGGCTACACCTTC.

The chain combines TRBV19 with TRBJ2-7; 7 bases align to TRBD1. Germline CDR1 is LNHDA and CDR2 is SQIVND (reference sequence). J was trimmed by 1 base and V by 9 bases; bases with no gene match: 12. The CDR3 runs to 15 residues. CDR3 DNA sequence: TGTGCCAGCAAGGTCCGGGACAGTGGATCCTACGAGCAGTACTTC. This gives the protein CASKVRDSGSYEQYF.